This passage covers 14 T cell receptor beta chains from one sample sequenced in a study of blood T cells in healthy people across ages. PCR was performed a second time for about 7 to 11 cycles using a sample-barcoded 5' primer and a J-beta primer mix. TCRdb fed the 5' RACE reads into MiXCR, producing one record per CDR3 protein. The table includes some 750,000 distinct CDR3 sequences, 22% detected once. Specimen: blood. These receptors came from a man aged 65 to 85 in good health.

This clonotype has more than one count but fewer than ten. The chain combines TRBV7-2 with TRBJ2-5, with 9 bases fitting TRBD2. The CDR3 length is 14 residues. Losses at the gene ends were 5 bases for V and 4 bases for J; bases not matched to a gene: 5. The V gene's germline CDR1 is SGHTA and CDR2 FQGNSA. The CDR3 loop reads CASSPLAGLETQYF. Here the CDR3 DNA reads TGTGCCAGCAGCCCTCTAGCGGGGTTAGAGACCCAGTACTTC.

V and J are TRBV10-3 and TRBJ2-1; D possibly corresponds to TRBD2 (6 bases). There are 14 residues in the CDR3. Germline values: CDR1 ENHRY, CDR2 SYGVKD. V dropped 8 bases and J dropped 1 base, with 12 bases sitting between them. The CDR3 bases are TGTGCCATCGGCCGTGGGGGGTCCTACAATGAGCAGTTCTTC. Protein product: CAIGRGGSYNEQFF.

The genes are TRBV25-1 and TRBJ2-1; 10 bases agree with TRBD2. The junction had 6 bases not matched to a gene; V was cut back by 6 bases and J by 7 bases. From germline, CDR1 is MGHDK and CDR2 SYGVNS. CDR3 length: 14 residues. The CDR3 bases are TGTGCCAGCAGAGGGACTAGCGCACCAAATGAGCAGTTCTTC. Residues: CASRGTSAPNEQFF.

This clonotype was seen a handful of times. This rearrangement joins TRBV6-1 to TRBJ2-4, with D perhaps TRBD1 (5 bases). V was shortened by 2 bases and J by 0 bases, with 5 bases between the two germline ends. CDR3 length equals 14 residues. Germline V gene sequence: CDR1 MNHNS, CDR2 SASEGT. Written as DNA, the CDR3 is TGTGCCAGCAGTGAAAGGGGAGCCAAAAACATTCAGTACTTC. Translation: CASSERGAKNIQYF.

This sequence joins TRBV6-5 and TRBJ2-4; 8 positions match TRBD1. Germline loops: CDR1 MNHEY, CDR2 SVGAGI. The length of the CDR3 is 14 residues. The trim removed 7 bases at V and 5 bases at J, leaving 7 bases unmatched. For the CDR3, the DNA is TGTGCCAGCAATTCACAGGGGGATCAAAACATTCAGTACTTC. Protein product: CASNSQGDQNIQYF.

The sample holds a few counts of this clonotype. The chain employs TRBV29-1 and TRBJ1-2, with D unresolved. This CDR3 is built from 11 residues. V was cut by 4 bases and J by 4 bases, with 7 bases left in between. Germline CDR1 is SQVTM and CDR2 is ANQGSEA. CDR3 region: CSVGGGYGYTF. The CDR3 DNA is TGCAGCGTTGGCGGCGGCTATGGCTACACCTTC.

The chain links TRBV2 to TRBJ2-1; D is ambiguous. Trimming stripped 6 bases from V and 3 bases from J, with 9 bases between. Germline V lookup: CDR1 SNHLY, CDR2 FYNNEI. The CDR3 consists of 13 residues. The CDR3 loop reads CASRRTDYNEQFF. CDR3 nucleotides: TGTGCCAGCAGGCGGACGGACTACAATGAGCAGTTCTTC.

This clonotype showed up just a few times. This sequence joins TRBV18 and TRBJ1-1; D possibly corresponds to TRBD1 (6 bases). V was shortened by 0 bases and J by 3 bases, with 14 bases between the two germline ends. The CDR3 has 16 residues. The germline V gene encodes CDR1 KGHSH and CDR2 LQKENI. The chain's CDR3 is CASSPPVRGRDTEAFF. The CDR3 nucleotides read TGTGCCAGCTCACCACCGGTCCGGGGGCGGGACACTGAAGCTTTCTTT.

The CDR3 region has the DNA TGTGCCAGCAGTGGCCATGGGGCCTCTAACGAGCAGTACTTC. Amino acid sequence: CASSGHGASNEQYF. The genes are TRBV5-5 and TRBJ2-7, with a weak D call TRBD1 (5 bases). Germline values: CDR1 SGHKS, CDR2 YYEKEE (reference sequence). The CDR3 has 14 amino acids. The V and J ends lost 5 bases and 5 bases respectively, with 17 bases between them.

The chain has TRBV20-1 and TRBJ2-5, with D possibly being TRBD2 (5 bases). V was pared by 8 bases and J by 5 bases, with 21 bases between. This CDR3 has 14 residues. The germline V gene encodes CDR1 DFQATT and CDR2 SNEGSKA (reference sequence). Written as DNA, the CDR3 is TGCAGTCCCTCATCTTTTCGGGGATCTGAGACCCAGTACTTC. Translating it yields CSPSSFRGSETQYF.

This CDR3 reads CAISESRDRDHSTDTQYF. The CDR3 DNA reads as TGTGCCATCAGTGAGTCCCGAGACAGGGATCATTCCACAGATACGCAGTATTTT. The genes are TRBV10-3 and TRBJ2-3; TRBD1 matches at 7 bases. Trimming at V came to 0 bases and at J to 2 bases, leaving 11 bases not matched to a gene. This CDR3 spans 18 amino acids. Germline CDR1 reads ENHRY; CDR2 reads SYGVKD.

In its sample, this clonotype was seen many times. The chain combines TRBV29-1 with TRBJ2-3; 12 bases align to TRBD2. J lost 1 base, V lost 7 bases, and 12 bases had no gene match. CDR1 SQVTM and CDR2 ANQGSEA come from the germline V gene. CDR3 length: 17 amino acids. CDR3 loop: CSAPLAGGSLGTDTQYF. The CDR3 DNA reads as TGCAGCGCCCCCCTAGCGGGAGGGTCCCTTGGCACAGATACGCAGTATTTT.

The CDR3 reads CASSLLTGGVPNEKLFF. CDR3 sequence (DNA): TGTGCCAGCAGCCTCCTGACAGGGGGCGTCCCAAATGAAAAACTGTTTTTT. The chain is built from TRBV11-2 and TRBJ1-4, with 10 bases lining up with TRBD1. Germline V gene data show CDR1 as SGHAT and CDR2 as FQNNGV. The V segment lost 5 bases and the J segment 5 bases; nucleotides outside the gene matches: 11. The CDR3 is made up of 17 amino acids.

This clonotype was seen ten or more times. The gene calls are TRBV7-3 and TRBJ2-3; TRBD2 might be the D (5 bases). With 2 bases removed from V and 1 base from J, the gap between germline ends came to 7 bases. Germline CDR1 and CDR2: SGHTA and FQGTGA. There are 14 residues in the CDR3. In DNA, the CDR3 is TGTGCCAGCAGCTTAGGACTCCGCACAGATACGCAGTATTTT. Protein: CASSLGLRTDTQYF.